This TCR beta chain was sequenced in a study of CD8 T cells in acute hepatitis C reinfection (dated by TCRdb to the early 2020s). Looking at the study overall: Both during acute infection and after viral clearance, the study profiled the TCRbeta repertoire of CD8+ T cells that were specific for the HCV NS3-1073 epitope. Paired acute and follow-up samples were contributed by four spontaneous resolvers. What the study reported, not specific to this receptor: The NS3-1073 specific repertoires were highly diverse, and diversity did not differ significantly among acute resolver, follow-up resolver and acute chronic samples. Because bulk sequencing was performed on the TCRbeta chain only, alphabeta pairing of public clonotypes could not be determined. CDR3 sequences shared with other epitopes were rarely observed, and exact matching may have been limited by differing sequencing approaches. Chronically infected subjects had no follow-up repertoires because NS3-1073 specific cells were too rare to sort. About 14 public clonotypes were found regardless of outcome, and V04-02/J02-02 was used by one public clonotype.

Per the publication, the time point label means: naive CD8 control sorted from an acute-time-point sample. Enrolled in the Montreal Hepatitis C Cohort (HEPCO) in Canada, the donors were people who inject drugs, and these donors were followed every 3 months. Acute primary HCV infection was defined by a positive HCV RNA or antibody test following a negative test within the previous 24 weeks. CD3, CD8 and CD45RO antibodies were used for surface staining, and dead cells were excluded with an aqua fixable dye. The cohort also included about 6 subjects who developed chronic infection, defined as HCV RNA positivity at 24 weeks. Negative selection by means of the MACS CD8+ T cell Isolation Kit yielded CD8+ T cells from peripheral blood mononuclear cells recovered from cryopreservation by thawing. Sorting of the cells was done on a BD FACSAria II cell sorter. Comments on this clone: The antigen it recognizes is unknown. No per-base quality is available; no much larger clone lies one base away.

Genomic DNA was extracted from FACS-sorted cells, and TCRbeta chain sequencing was performed through the commercial immunoSEQ service. Per the original workflow: ImmunoSEQ Analyzer software v3.0 and R v3.5.1 were used to analyze the repertoire data. Only productive rearrangements were analyzed, because any sequences with stop codons or out-of-frame rearrangements were filtered out. Simpson diversity, Shannon entropy, CDR3 length and nucleotide addition metrics were obtained from the sequencing provider. Clonotypes were grouped by frequency as dominant, sub-dominant, low or lowest abundance, and most analyses excluded clonotypes below 0.1%. A CDR3 amino acid clonotype was called public when found in at least two subjects at a cumulative frequency of at least 0.5%. TCRdb stores this immuneACCESS table with in-frame sequences only. Part of the clones is absent; in the studies checked, under half of the shortfall reflects unresolved V genes, and no reason is known for the rest. The D gene and trimming were derived from the DNA, and the V and J assignments and clone size from that table. The sample has some 38,000 clones on record, about 83% of them singletons. The ten largest clones capture less than 0.6% of the sample.

Sequencing was carried out using naive CD8+ T cells from PBMCs. The sample's cell subset or site label is to be understood as: sorted total naive CD45RO-negative CD8+ T cells. The receptor was derived from a man aged 25 to 45 with chronic hepatitis C.

The CDR3 protein: CASSFVASGTGEQFF. The DNA sequence reads TGTGCCAGCAGTTTTGTCGCTAGCGGGACTGGTGAGCAGTTCTTC. The sequence joins TRBV27 to TRBJ2-1; 9 central bases correspond to TRBD2. Germline trimming: 3 bases from V, 9 bases from J; junction bases outside gene matches: 9. The CDR3 covers 15 residues, taking in both the cysteine and the phenylalanine. Only the CDR3 portion is preserved as DNA: 45 bases, with reading frame beginning at the first base. Looking up the germline V gene (reference sequence) yields CDR1 MNHEY and CDR2 SMNVEV.